This T cell receptor beta chain was captured in a study of early T cells in non-severe SARS-CoV-2 infection. Study details: Unpaired chains resulted from sequencing bulk RNA of unsorted whole blood. Study-level results: Reliance on VDJdb matching favored anti-spike CD8 responses; private and CD4 specificities were missed.

The ends were cut back, 6 bases at V and 11 bases at J, with 17 bases in the middle. Germline CDR1 reads MNHEY; CDR2 reads SVGAGI. There are 14 residues in the CDR3. This clonotype was detected ten times or more. What it recognizes is unknown. Individual cDNA molecules each received unique molecular identifiers attached to them. TCRdb itself ran the 5' RACE reads through MiXCR, one entry per CDR3 protein. The sample includes tens of thousands of distinct CDR3 sequences, around 5% of them seen just once. Sequencing was done on a sample of whole blood. The sequence was obtained from an adult who was a healthcare worker with PCR-confirmed SARS-CoV-2 infection or an uninfected control (not recorded which). The rearrangement links TRBV6-5 to TRBJ1-6; possibly TRBD1 for D (6 bases). CDR3 residues: CASRPGQGLTPLHF. The CDR3 nucleotides read TGTGCCAGCAGGCCGGGACAAGGTCTAACACCCCTCCACTTT.